Presented here are 21 T cell receptor beta chains from one specimen sequenced in a study of human T cells and chemical hapten exposure. The time point is: healthy volunteer bleed at 2 weeks. Someone pulled total RNA out of unfractionated whole blood. TCRdb recomputed calls from the RACE reads with MiXCR, one row per CDR3 protein. The repertoire holds some 93,000 distinct CDR3 sequences, roughly 8.5% seen once, with 2.9% in the top ten. Sequencing was performed on whole blood. All receptors derive from a female donor in good health. Some clones in this sample may be carry-over from other donors' samples.

This clonotype was seen repeatedly, ten times or more. The chain is built from TRBV4-1 and TRBJ2-7; D unresolved. Trimming cost V 4 bases and J 3 bases, with 19 bases left between them. The CDR3 spans 16 residues. Germline V gene sequence: CDR1 MGHRA, CDR2 YSYEKL. CDR3 loop: CASSPLKGRIFYEQYF. CDR3 DNA: TGCGCCAGCAGCCCCCTAAAGGGTCGAATATTCTACGAGCAGTACTTC.

V gene TRBV7-2 combines with J gene TRBJ2-4, with a weak D call TRBD1 (6 bases). V was cut by 0 bases and J by 9 bases, with 21 bases left in between. CDR1 is SGHTA and CDR2 is FQGNSA in the germline V gene. The CDR3 runs to 17 residues. This CDR3 is CASSLALVWAVGGIQYF. The CDR3 nucleotides are TGTGCCAGCAGCTTAGCGTTGGTTTGGGCAGTAGGGGGCATTCAGTACTTC.

This clonotype occurred many times. This chain links TRBV12-5 with TRBJ2-3; 7 nucleotides line up with TRBD1. V shed 8 bases, J shed 0 bases, and the junction held 8 bases outside the gene matches. The germline CDR1 and CDR2 sequences are LGHNT and FRNRAP. The CDR3 has 15 residues. The CDR3 spells CASFRDSASTDTQYF. The CDR3 DNA is TGTGCTAGTTTTCGGGACAGCGCTAGCACAGATACGCAGTATTTT.

This clonotype has ten or more counts. The chain employs TRBV12-3 or TRBV12-4 and TRBJ2-3; D is undetermined. Trimming cost V 3 bases and J 0 bases, with 7 bases left between them. CDR3 length: 14 residues. CDR3 sequence (DNA): TGTGCCAGCAGTTTCATCCTGAGCACAGATACGCAGTATTTT. Protein: CASSFILSTDTQYF.

Ten or more counts support this clonotype. The chain uses TRBV28 and TRBJ2-5; TRBD2 is a possible D gene (6 bases). Germline CDR1 is MDHEN and CDR2 is SYDVKM. The CDR3 covers 12 residues. V was pared by 6 bases and J by 7 bases, with 12 bases between. The CDR3 DNA sequence: TGTGCCAGCAGCCCCCCGGGGGTGACCCAGTACTTC. This codes for CASSPPGVTQYF.

J is TRBJ1-3 and V is TRBV4-2; TRBD1 aligns across 7 bases. Looked up from germline, CDR1 is LGHNA and CDR2 is YNFKEQ. V lost 4 bases and J lost 0; bases outside the gene matches: 6. The CDR3 has 16 amino acids. The CDR3 protein is CASSPGQASSGNTIYF. CDR3 sequence (DNA): TGTGCCAGCAGCCCCGGACAGGCGAGCTCTGGAAACACCATATATTTT.

V and J are TRBV11-2 and TRBJ2-4; D is uncertain. Between the trimmed V and J ends, which lost 5 bases and 0 bases, there was a span of 8 bases. This CDR3 has 14 residues. Looked up from germline, CDR1 is SGHAT and CDR2 is FQNNGV. The CDR3 here is CASSGWEAKNIQYF. The CDR3 coding sequence is TGTGCCAGCAGCGGATGGGAAGCCAAAAACATTCAGTACTTC.

The sample holds many counts of this clonotype. The chain recombines TRBV20-1 with TRBJ2-5; possibly TRBD2 for D (6 bases). Germline V gene sequence: CDR1 DFQATT, CDR2 SNEGSKA (reference sequence). V lost 7 bases and J 4 bases, leaving 16 bases between the germline ends. CDR3 length: 13 residues. CDR3 nucleotides: TGCAGTGTAAACGCGGGGAGGTCAGAGACCCAGTACTTC. The encoded protein is CSVNAGRSETQYF.

The genes are TRBV5-1 and TRBJ1-4, with TRBD1 identical over 7 bases. Losses at the gene ends were 1 base for V and 2 bases for J; bases not matched to a gene: 2. There are 15 residues in the CDR3. The germline gives CDR1 SGHRS, CDR2 YFSETQ. CDR3: CASSLTGATNEKLFF. The CDR3 nucleotides are TGCGCCAGCAGCTTGACAGGGGCCACTAATGAAAAACTGTTTTTT.

There are a few counts of this clonotype. J is TRBJ1-5 and V is TRBV7-8, with a weak D call TRBD1 (6 bases). This CDR3 region has 13 residues. V was pared by 1 base and J by 7 bases, with 8 bases between. Germline assignment: CDR1 SGHVS and CDR2 FQNEAQ. This CDR3 reads CASSLGGRQPQHF. The CDR3 DNA sequence: TGTGCCAGCAGCTTAGGGGGGCGACAGCCCCAGCATTTT.

This clonotype was picked up a small number of times. The chain has TRBV20-1 and TRBJ2-1; 8 bases line up with TRBD2. V was clipped by 3 bases and J by 6 bases; unmatched bases: 16. Germline CDR1 DFQATT, CDR2 SNEGSKA (reference sequence). The CDR3 is made up of 17 amino acids. This CDR3 reads CSASSGSLSGSGNEQFF. Here the CDR3 DNA reads TGCAGTGCTAGCTCTGGCAGCTTAAGCGGGAGTGGCAATGAGCAGTTCTTC.

V gene TRBV12-3 or TRBV12-4 combines with J gene TRBJ2-1; D is unclear. The CDR3 has 13 amino acids. The germline V and J ends were trimmed by 3 bases and 5 bases, with 8 bases remaining between them. CDR3 residues: CASSFRLHNEQFF. For the CDR3, the DNA is TGTGCCAGCAGTTTCCGACTCCACAATGAGCAGTTCTTC.

The table lists this clonotype with a few counts. The CDR3 is CASSRRENTEAFF. The CDR3 DNA sequence: TGTGCCAGCAGCCGCAGGGAGAACACTGAAGCTTTCTTT. This rearrangement joins TRBV7-6 to TRBJ1-1; TRBD1 might be the D (5 bases). The CDR3 covers 13 residues. Germline V gene sequence: CDR1 SGHVS, CDR2 FNYEAQ. V was clipped by 5 bases and J by 1 base, with 8 bases between them.

This clonotype was seen a few times. V and J are TRBV7-9 and TRBJ2-1; TRBD2 agrees at 9 bases. J lost 9 bases, V lost 3 bases, and 6 bases had no gene match. CDR3 size: 14 residues. Germline lookup yields CDR1 SEHNR and CDR2 FQNEAQ (reference sequence). The CDR3 coding sequence is TGTGCCAGCAGCTTCGGCGGGAGGGCCCCTGAGCAGTTCTTC. Protein product: CASSFGGRAPEQFF.

This chain links TRBV28 with TRBJ2-1, with a tentative D call TRBD1 (5 bases). V was cut by 8 bases and J by 10 bases, with 21 bases left in between. CDR3 length equals 14 residues. Germline CDR1 is MDHEN and CDR2 is SYDVKM. CDR3 amino acids: CASLRILQGNEQFF. The CDR3 DNA reads TGTGCCAGCCTGCGCATCCTGCAGGGAAACGAGCAGTTCTTC.

In this sample, this clonotype turned up many times. This chain links TRBV6-6 with TRBJ1-4; D is unclear. Germline loops: CDR1 MNHNY, CDR2 SVGAGI (reference sequence). The CDR3 covers 17 residues. V was clipped by 4 bases and J by 0 bases, with 15 bases between them. The CDR3: CASSSSTRHATNEKLFF. The CDR3, as DNA: TGTGCCAGCAGTTCTTCAACGAGACACGCAACTAATGAAAAACTGTTTTTT.

Many counts were recorded for this clonotype. The chain carries TRBV20-1 and TRBJ2-7, with TRBD2 identical over 8 bases. With V trimmed by 4 bases and J by 3 bases, 11 bases remained unmatched. Germline V lookup: CDR1 DFQATT, CDR2 SNEGSKA (reference sequence). There are 15 residues in the CDR3. The CDR3 loop is CSAKITSGNLYEQYF. The CDR3 DNA reads TGCAGTGCTAAGATCACTAGCGGAAACCTCTACGAGCAGTACTTC.

This clonotype was found a few times. CDR3 sequence: CASSPTSGRYNEQFF. As DNA, the CDR3 is TGTGCCAGCAGCCCAACTAGCGGGAGGTACAATGAGCAGTTCTTC. This chain uses TRBV11-1 with TRBJ2-1, with TRBD2 matching 12 bases. V gave up 5 bases and J gave up 4 bases; unmatched junction bases: 3. The CDR3 contains 15 residues. From germline, CDR1 is SGHAT and CDR2 FQDESV (reference sequence).

This clonotype was picked up a small number of times. The chain links TRBV13 to TRBJ2-1; 15 bases align to TRBD2. CDR1 PRHDT and CDR2 FYEKMQ come from the germline V gene (reference sequence). This CDR3 region has 17 residues. The trim removed 1 base at V and 7 bases at J, leaving 5 bases unmatched. In nucleotides, the CDR3 is TGTGCCAGCAGCTTAGAGGGGGGACTAGCGGGAGGTAATGAGCAGTTCTTC. Protein: CASSLEGGLAGGNEQFF.

About this clonotype: A read error may explain this, as a much larger clone is one base away. The chain uses TRBV29-1 and TRBJ1-1; the D is unclear. Germline CDR1 and CDR2: SQVTM and ANQGSEA. CDR3 length: 15 amino acids. Trimming left V 1 base short and J 1 base short, with 13 bases between. As DNA, the CDR3 is TGCAGCGTTGAAGCCCGTACCTCAGGGAACACTGAAGCTTTCTTT. As protein: CSVEARTSGNTEAFF.

V usage is TRBV1 and J usage is TRBJ2-2; TRBD2 is the table's D call and was not checked against the DNA. TRBV1 is a listed pseudogene. The CDR3 is 18 residues long. CDR3 region: CTSSQELREGLPTGELFF. CDR3 bases: TGCACCAGCAGCCAAGAGTTGCGGGAGGGCCTTCCCACCGGGGAGCTGTTTTTT.